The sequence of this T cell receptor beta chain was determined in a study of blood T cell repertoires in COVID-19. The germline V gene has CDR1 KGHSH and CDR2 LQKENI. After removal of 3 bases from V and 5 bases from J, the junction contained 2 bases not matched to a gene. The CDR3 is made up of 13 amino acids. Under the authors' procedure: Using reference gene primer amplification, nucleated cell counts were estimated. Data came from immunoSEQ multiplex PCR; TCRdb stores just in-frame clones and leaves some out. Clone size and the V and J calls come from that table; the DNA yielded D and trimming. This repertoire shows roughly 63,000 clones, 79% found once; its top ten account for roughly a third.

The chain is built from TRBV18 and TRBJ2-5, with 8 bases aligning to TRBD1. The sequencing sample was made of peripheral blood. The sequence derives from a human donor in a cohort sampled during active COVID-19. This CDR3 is CASSPRQGETQYF. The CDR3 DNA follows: TGTGCCAGCTCACCTCGACAGGGGGAGACCCAGTACTTC.